Reported below is one T cell receptor (beta chain). Its target is unknown. The V gene lost 5 bases and the J gene lost 4 bases, with 11 bases spanning the gap. The CDR3 extends over 13 amino acids. The germline CDR1 and CDR2 sequences are SGHTA and FQGNSA. The investigators reverse transcribed all of the isolated RNA, so they sequenced expressed TCRB transcripts. Method: immunoSEQ multiplex PCR; TCRdb's copy keeps in-frame clones and lacks some. This sample carries approximately 160,000 clones, 50% to 70% of them seen once, and the ten largest clones take around 0.08%. The data were taken from a study of beta chain features in type 1 diabetes. Notes on the study in general: Among all four CD4+ subsets, Type 1 diabetes patients had TCRB CDR3s that were moderately but significantly shorter.

The sequence derives from a man aged 25 to 40 with type 1 diabetes. The V gene is TRBV7-2, the J gene TRBJ1-2; no definite D call. Sequenced input: naive CD4+ T cells from blood. The CDR3 protein is CASSPNEVYGYTF. The CDR3 DNA follows: TGTGCCAGCAGCCCCAACGAAGTCTATGGCTACACCTTC.